The 17 T cell receptor beta chains below were found in one sample sequenced in a study of cytomegalovirus exposure and HLA in healthy donors. Researchers ran the PCR with 60 Vbeta and 13 Jbeta primers. Clones were sequenced by immunoSEQ multiplex PCR, and TCRdb holds only the in-frame ones, with some missing. Of 100,000 or so clones in the sample, around 84% were seen once. Sequencing input: PBMCs. The receptors were gathered from a woman aged 18 to 35 in good health and CMV-seronegative.

J is TRBJ2-3 and V is TRBV29-1; D uncertain. The V gene's germline CDR1 is SQVTM and CDR2 ANQGSEA. CDR3 length: 12 amino acids. Trimming left V 0 bases short and J 4 bases short, with 5 bases between. This CDR3 reads CSVEDPPDTQYF. The CDR3 DNA sequence: TGCAGCGTTGAAGATCCTCCAGATACGCAGTATTTT.

This chain connects TRBV30 to TRBJ1-1; D not resolved. This CDR3 comprises 13 residues. The V gene's germline CDR1 is GTSNPN and CDR2 SVGIG (reference sequence). Trimming took 1 base from V and 8 from J, leaving 14 bases between them. CDR3 DNA: TGTGCCTGGAGTGGACAACCTCGTCGGGAAGCTTTCTTT. This sequence encodes CAWSGQPRREAFF.

A word on this clone: This sample also contains other DNA sequences that code for the same CDR3. The J gene is TRBJ2-7, the V gene TRBV6-1; TRBD1 agrees at 7 bases. V trimming: 3 bases; J trimming: 3 bases; junction bases outside the gene matches: 2. The CDR3 loop spans 13 amino acids. The germline V gene has CDR1 MNHNS and CDR2 SASEGT. CDR3 DNA: TGTGCCAGCAGTGAGACAGGGATCTACGAGCAGTACTTC. This codes for CASSETGIYEQYF.

The V and J genes are TRBV4-3 and TRBJ2-1; D gene unclear. The CDR3 runs 16 residues. CDR1 LGHNA and CDR2 YSLEER come from the germline V gene. Trimming removed 0 bases from V and 0 bases from J, with 9 bases in between. The CDR3 sequence: CASSQESELSYNEQFF. The CDR3 DNA is TGCGCCAGCAGCCAAGAGTCCGAACTCTCCTACAATGAGCAGTTCTTC.

The chain combines TRBV28 with TRBJ1-1; a possible D gene is TRBD1 (6 bases). Germline V CDR1 and CDR2: MDHEN, SYDVKM. The CDR3 contains 17 residues. V was clipped by 3 bases and J by 5 bases, with 22 bases between them. The CDR3 region has the DNA TGTGCCAGCAGTTTGGGGGCCACAGGGTGGGGTCGGACTGAAGCTTTCTTT. Its protein is CASSLGATGWGRTEAFF.

The V call is TRBV15, the J call TRBJ2-7, with a possible D match to TRBD1 (6 bases). Germline V gives CDR1 LNHNV, CDR2 YYDKDF (reference sequence). The ends were cut back, 6 bases at V and 4 bases at J, with 13 bases in the middle. This CDR3 has 13 amino acids. In nucleotides, the CDR3 is TGTGCCACCAGAATAGGGGGACGGTACGAGCAGTACTTC. This encodes CATRIGGRYEQYF. Full variable domain (remainder filled in from reference TRBV15 and TRBJ2-7): DAMVIQNPRYQVTQFGKPVTLSCSQTLNHNVMYWYQQKSSQAPKLLFHYYDKDFNNEADTPDNFQSRRPNTSFCFLDIRSPGLGDTAMYLCATRIGGRYEQYFGPGTRLTVT.

This rearrangement joins TRBV5-3 to TRBJ1-6; 8 positions agree with TRBD1. TRBV5-3 qualifies as an ORF whose function is uncertain. Trimming took 0 bases from V and 0 from J; bases not matched to a gene: 8. The CDR3 loop spans 19 amino acids. CDR3 protein: CARSLVAGGQSSYNSPLHF. DNA of the CDR3: TGTGCCAGAAGCTTGGTGGCAGGGGGCCAGAGCTCCTATAATTCACCCCTCCACTTT.

This chain joins TRBV5-6 and TRBJ2-1, with TRBD2 matching 8 bases. J lost 3 bases, V lost 3 bases, and 11 bases had no gene match. CDR1 and CDR2 from the germline V gene are SGHDT and YYEEEE. The CDR3 is 17 amino acids. The CDR3 nucleotides read TGTGCCAGCAGCTATCAGACCACTAGCGGCGTCTACAATGAGCAGTTCTTC. It encodes CASSYQTTSGVYNEQFF. Full variable domain (outside the CDR3, taken from reference TRBV5-6 and TRBJ2-1): DAGVTQSPTHLIKTRGQQVTLRCSPKSGHDTVSWYQQALGQGPQFIFQYYEEEERQRGNFPDRFSGHQFPNYSSELNVNALLLGDSALYLCASSYQTTSGVYNEQFFGPGTRLTVL.

The V and J genes are TRBV7-3 and TRBJ2-2; 9 bases map to TRBD2. CDR3 length: 17 amino acids. V lost 5 bases, J lost 4 bases, and 11 bases stayed unmatched. The germline V gene encodes CDR1 SGHTA and CDR2 FQGTGA. The CDR3 sequence is CASSQTVAGVGTGELFF. DNA of the CDR3: TGTGCCAGCAGCCAAACGGTAGCGGGAGTAGGCACCGGGGAGCTGTTTTTT.

CDR3 sequence: CASSRTDWNGYTF. As DNA, the CDR3 is TGTGCCAGCAGCCGGACAGACTGGAATGGCTACACCTTC. This chain connects TRBV9 to TRBJ1-2; weak D call: TRBD1 (6 bases). The CDR3 extends over 13 amino acids. Germline loops: CDR1 SGDLS, CDR2 YYNGEE. Deletions cut 4 bases from V and 6 bases from J, with 13 bases between.

The J gene is TRBJ1-1, the V gene TRBV10-3; D gene uncertain. Trimming took 3 bases from V and 2 from J, leaving 13 bases between them. Germline V gene data show CDR1 as ENHRY and CDR2 as SYGVKD. The CDR3 spans 15 residues. CDR3 nucleotides: TGTGCCATCAGTGACCCAGGCTTTCTAAACACTGAAGCTTTCTTT. Translated, it gives CAISDPGFLNTEAFF.

This chain uses TRBV20-1 with TRBJ2-1; 7 nucleotides agree with TRBD2. V dropped 1 base and J dropped 11; count of bases not matched to a gene: 2. The CDR3 runs to 11 residues. Germline V CDR1 and CDR2: DFQATT, SNEGSKA (reference sequence). In DNA, the CDR3 is TGCAGTGCTAGAGTAGCGGGCCAGCAGTTCTTC. Translation: CSARVAGQQFF.

The chain employs TRBV5-3 and TRBJ2-1; 11 positions agree with TRBD2. TRBV5-3 is known as an ORF, though its function is uncertain. Trimming took 4 bases from V and 7 from J; bases not matched to a gene: 4. CDR3 length: 14 amino acids. CDR3 residues: CARSLGTSGNEQFF. The CDR3 DNA sequence: TGTGCCAGAAGCCTCGGGACTAGCGGTAATGAGCAGTTCTTC.

This clone was observed a few times. This chain connects TRBV5-1 to TRBJ2-3; 11 bases fit TRBD2. The trim removed 0 bases at V and 6 bases at J, leaving 3 bases unmatched. The CDR3 length is 15 residues. Germline V gene data show CDR1 as SGHRS and CDR2 as YFSETQ. DNA of the CDR3: TGCGCCAGCAGCTTGGCCGTAGCGGGAGGGGATACGCAGTATTTT. This gives the protein CASSLAVAGGDTQYF.

The CDR3: CASSPRPSNQPQHF. CDR3 in DNA: TGTGCCAGCAGCCCTCGTCCTAGCAATCAGCCCCAGCATTTT. The genes are TRBV6-6 and TRBJ1-5; D gene ambiguous. The V gene lost 6 bases and the J gene lost 0 bases, with 9 bases spanning the gap. CDR1 and CDR2 from the germline V gene are MNHNY and SVGAGI (reference sequence). The CDR3 has 14 amino acids.

This clone was observed once. The rearrangement joins TRBV7-2 to TRBJ2-5; D perhaps matches TRBD2 (5 bases). V was shortened by 5 bases and J by 5 bases, with 15 bases between the two germline ends. Germline values: CDR1 SGHTA, CDR2 FQGNSA. The CDR3 is 14 residues long. Here the CDR3 reads CASSPSARGETQYF. CDR3 bases: TGTGCCAGCAGCCCCAGCGCGCGAGGGGAGACCCAGTACTTC.

V is TRBV19 and J is TRBJ2-3, with D possibly matching TRBD1 (6 bases). The ends were cut back, 8 bases at V and 0 bases at J, with 12 bases in the middle. This CDR3 has 14 amino acids. Germline V gene data show CDR1 as LNHDA and CDR2 as SQIVND (reference sequence). The CDR3 DNA sequence: TGTGCCAGTTCCAGACAGGCTAGCACAGATACGCAGTATTTT. Its protein product is CASSRQASTDTQYF.